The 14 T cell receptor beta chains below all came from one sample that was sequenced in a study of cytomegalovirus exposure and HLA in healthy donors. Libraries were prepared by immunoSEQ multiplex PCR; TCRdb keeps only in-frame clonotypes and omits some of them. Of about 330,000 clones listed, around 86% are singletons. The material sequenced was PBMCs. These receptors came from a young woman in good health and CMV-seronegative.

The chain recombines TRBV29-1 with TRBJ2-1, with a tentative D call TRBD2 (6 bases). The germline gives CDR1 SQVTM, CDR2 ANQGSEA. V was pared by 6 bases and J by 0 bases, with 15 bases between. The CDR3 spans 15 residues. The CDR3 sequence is CSVAGTLSSYNEQFF. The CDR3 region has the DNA TGCAGCGTGGCCGGGACTCTAAGCTCCTACAATGAGCAGTTCTTC.

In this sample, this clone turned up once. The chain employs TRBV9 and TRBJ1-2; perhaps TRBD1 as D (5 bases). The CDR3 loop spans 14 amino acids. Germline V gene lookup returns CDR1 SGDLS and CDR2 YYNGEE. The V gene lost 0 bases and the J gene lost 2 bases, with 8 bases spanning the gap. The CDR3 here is CASSVGQGNYGYTF. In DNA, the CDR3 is TGTGCCAGCAGCGTAGGTCAGGGAAACTATGGCTACACCTTC.

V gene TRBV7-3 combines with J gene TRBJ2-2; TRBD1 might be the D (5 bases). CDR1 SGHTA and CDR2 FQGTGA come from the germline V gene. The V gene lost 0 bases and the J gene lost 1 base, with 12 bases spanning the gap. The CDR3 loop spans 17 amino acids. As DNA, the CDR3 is TGTGCCAGCAGCTTAACGAAGGGGCAGGGGAACACCGGGGAGCTGTTTTTT. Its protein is CASSLTKGQGNTGELFF.

CDR3 loop: CASSGTVDTIYF. As DNA, the CDR3 is TGTGCCAGCAGTGGGACAGTTGACACCATATATTTT. The V and J genes are TRBV25-1 and TRBJ1-3; tentatively, D is TRBD1 (6 bases). Germline CDR1 MGHDK, CDR2 SYGVNS. The CDR3 runs 12 residues. V lost 4 bases, J lost 8 bases, and 9 bases lay in between.

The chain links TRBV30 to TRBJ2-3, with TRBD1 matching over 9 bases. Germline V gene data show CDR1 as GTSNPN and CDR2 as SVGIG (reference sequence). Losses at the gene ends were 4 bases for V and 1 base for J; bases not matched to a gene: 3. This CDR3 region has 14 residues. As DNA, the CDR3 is TGTGCCTGGACTCGGACAGGGGGCACAGATACGCAGTATTTT. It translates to CAWTRTGGTDTQYF.

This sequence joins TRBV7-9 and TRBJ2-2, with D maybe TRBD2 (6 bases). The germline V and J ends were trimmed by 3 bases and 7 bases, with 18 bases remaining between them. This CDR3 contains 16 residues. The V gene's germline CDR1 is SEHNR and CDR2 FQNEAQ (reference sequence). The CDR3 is CASSLGLMVAGGELFF. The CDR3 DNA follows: TGTGCCAGCAGCTTGGGACTTATGGTCGCGGGCGGGGAGCTGTTTTTT. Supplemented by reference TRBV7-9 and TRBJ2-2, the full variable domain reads DTGVSQNPRHKITKRGQNVTFRCDPISEHNRLYWYRQTLGQGPEFLTYFQNEAQLEKSRLLSDRFSAERPKGSFSTLEIQRTEQGDSAMYLCASSLGLMVAGGELFFGEGSRLTVL.

As DNA, the CDR3 is TGTGCCTCCCGAGCGGGAGAAGCCAACGAGCAGTACTTC. Translated, it gives CASRAGEANEQYF. The genes are TRBV10-3 and TRBJ2-7; 8 positions match TRBD2. This CDR3 contains 13 residues. Germline V CDR1 and CDR2: ENHRY, SYGVKD. The V segment lost 11 bases and the J segment 5 bases; nucleotides outside the gene matches: 11.

The CDR3 DNA reads as TGTGCCAGCAGCTTGGGCGGGAGGAACACCGGGGAGCTGTTTTTT. Translated: CASSLGGRNTGELFF. The chain recombines TRBV7-2 with TRBJ2-2, with 7 bases fitting TRBD2. The CDR3 runs 15 residues. The ends lost 3 bases at V and 1 base at J; junction bases unmatched: 2. Per the germline V gene, CDR1 is SGHTA and CDR2 is FQGNSA.

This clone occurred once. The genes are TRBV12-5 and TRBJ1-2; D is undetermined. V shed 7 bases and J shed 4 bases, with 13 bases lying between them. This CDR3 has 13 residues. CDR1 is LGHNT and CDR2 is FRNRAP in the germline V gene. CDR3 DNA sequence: TGTGCTAGTGCCCCCGGGGTTAGCTATGGCTACACCTTC. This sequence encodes CASAPGVSYGYTF.

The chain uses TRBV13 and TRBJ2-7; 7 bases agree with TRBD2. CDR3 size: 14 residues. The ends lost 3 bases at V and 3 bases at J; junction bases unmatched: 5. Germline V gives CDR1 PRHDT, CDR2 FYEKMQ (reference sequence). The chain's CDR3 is CASSLTGTNYEQYF. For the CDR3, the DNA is TGTGCCAGCAGCTTGACCGGGACTAACTACGAGCAGTACTTC.

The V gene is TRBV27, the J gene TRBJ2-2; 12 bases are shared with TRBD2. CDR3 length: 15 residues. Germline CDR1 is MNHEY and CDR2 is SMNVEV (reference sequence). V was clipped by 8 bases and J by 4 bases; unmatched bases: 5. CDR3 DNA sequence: TGTGCCAGCGGGAGACTAGCGGGAGTCACCGGGGAGCTGTTTTTT. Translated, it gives CASGRLAGVTGELFF.

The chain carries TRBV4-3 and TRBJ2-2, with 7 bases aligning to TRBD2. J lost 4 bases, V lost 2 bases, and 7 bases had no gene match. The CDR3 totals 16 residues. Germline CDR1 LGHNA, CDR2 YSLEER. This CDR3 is CASSQRGGRPTGELFF. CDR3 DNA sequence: TGCGCCAGCAGCCAAAGGGGCGGGAGACCCACCGGGGAGCTGTTTTTT.

The CDR3 coding sequence is TGTGCCAGCAGTACCAGCACCGGGTCGGCCGAGCAGTACTTC. Translation gives CASSTSTGSAEQYF. This rearrangement joins TRBV7-8 to TRBJ2-7; D ambiguous. The CDR3 sequence is 14 residues long. The V gene lost 6 bases and the J gene lost 6 bases, with 18 bases spanning the gap. CDR1 is SGHVS and CDR2 is FQNEAQ in the germline V gene.

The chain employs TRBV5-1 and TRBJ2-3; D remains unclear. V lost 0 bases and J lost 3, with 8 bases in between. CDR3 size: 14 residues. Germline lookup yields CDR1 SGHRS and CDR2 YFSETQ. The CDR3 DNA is TGCGCCAGCAGCTTGGGAGATCGTACAGATACGCAGTATTTT. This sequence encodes CASSLGDRTDTQYF.